This TCR beta chain came from a study of T cell responses to AZD1222 COVID-19 vaccine. Study-wide results and limits: Clonal diversity may have been underestimated, and the donors were mostly white British, with more females than males. The study reported that nearly half of spike-specific TCRs target unmutated variant regions.

Pooling of second doses given at about 4 or about 12 weeks was done. Some clones are missing from TCRdb's copy, which holds only in-frame ones; the method was immunoSEQ multiplex PCR. The sample lists some 200,000 clones, around 89% occurring once. CDR1 MDHEN and CDR2 SYDVKM come from the germline V gene. J lost 0 bases, V lost 6 bases, and 8 bases had no gene match. The CDR3 has 17 amino acids. As concerns this clone: Antigen specificity is unknown.

This clonotype was sampled from an adult who received the AZD1222 COVID-19 vaccine. The chain recombines TRBV28 with TRBJ2-6, with 7 bases identical to TRBD1. The sample in question was peripheral blood, obtained 28 days after the second AZD1222 dose. CDR3 amino acids: CASSLTGSSSGANVLTF. CDR3 sequence (DNA): TGTGCCAGCAGCCTGACAGGGTCAAGCTCTGGGGCCAACGTCCTGACTTTC. Variable domain in full (rest from reference TRBV28 and TRBJ2-6): DVKVTQSSRYLVKRTGEKVFLECVQDMDHENMFWYRQDPGLGLRLIYFSYDVKMKEKGDIPEGYSVSREKKERFSLILESASTNQTSMYLCASSLTGSSSGANVLTFGAGSRLTVL.